One and the same sample provided the 7 T cell receptor beta chains below, sequenced in a study of graft-versus-host responses after intestinal transplantation. Profiled with immunoSEQ multiplex PCR; TCRdb holds only in-frame clones, not every one. Found here are around 19,000 clones, around 39% of them singletons; the top ten hold approximately 0.97%. The starting material was alloreactive CD4+ T cells from a mixed lymphocyte reaction culture, obtained before intestinal transplant. The subset here: CFSE-low proliferating T cells sorted from approximately 6-day pre-transplant mixed lymphocyte reaction (GvH or HvG direction). The receptor source for this set is a human patient who received an intestinal transplant.

The chain combines TRBV6-1 with TRBJ2-7, with TRBD1 matching 8 bases. The CDR3 has 14 residues. V gave up 8 bases and J gave up 4 bases; unmatched junction bases: 10. Germline V gives CDR1 MNHNS, CDR2 SASEGT. CDR3 nucleotides: TGTGCCAGCCAGGGGGGACAGGTCCCATACGAGCAGTACTTC. Translating it yields CASQGGQVPYEQYF.

CDR3 protein: CASSQESRGGAGTDTQYF. CDR3 bases: TGCGCCAGCAGCCAAGAGTCGCGGGGAGGGGCCGGCACAGATACGCAGTATTTT. The chain joins TRBV4-1 to TRBJ2-3; TRBD2 aligns across 7 bases. Unmatched junction bases numbered 10, after V lost 0 bases and J lost 1 base. The CDR3 spans 18 residues. Germline values: CDR1 MGHRA, CDR2 YSYEKL.

This clone was seen more than once but under ten times. The chain is built from TRBV5-4 and TRBJ1-3; D remains ambiguous. The CDR3 has 16 amino acids. Germline V lookup: CDR1 SGHNT, CDR2 YYREEE (reference sequence). V was clipped by 0 bases and J by 0 bases, with 10 bases between them. For the CDR3, the DNA is TGTGCCAGCAGCTTGGGGGCCAGCTACTCTGGAAACACCATATATTTT. Its protein product is CASSLGASYSGNTIYF. The whole variable domain, filled in from reference TRBV5-4 and TRBJ1-3, reads ETGVTQSPTHLIKTRGQQVTLRCSSQSGHNTVSWYQQALGQGPQFIFQYYREEENGRGNFPPRFSGLQFPNYSSELNVNALELDDSALYLCASSLGASYSGNTIYFGEGSWLTVV.

This clone occurred a few times. The chain couples TRBV4-1 to TRBJ1-5; D not certain. V was pared by 0 bases and J by 6 bases, with 9 bases between. CDR1 and CDR2 from the germline V gene are MGHRA and YSYEKL. This CDR3 contains 14 residues. CDR3 nucleotide sequence: TGCGCCAGCAGCCAAGATGGGCAAGTTCAGCCCCAGCATTTT. The encoded protein is CASSQDGQVQPQHF.

The gene calls are TRBV18 and TRBJ2-1; 7 nucleotides align to TRBD1. The CDR3 is 14 residues long. The germline V gene encodes CDR1 KGHSH and CDR2 LQKENI. Germline trimming cut 7 bases from V and 1 base from J; bases unmatched to any gene: 4. The CDR3 nucleotides are TGTGCCAGCTGTACGACAGGGTCCTACAATGAGCAGTTCTTC. This translates into CASCTTGSYNEQFF. Full variable domain (remainder filled in from reference TRBV18 and TRBJ2-1): NAGVMQNPRHLVRRRGQEARLRCSPMKGHSHVYWYRQLPEEGLKFMVYLQKENIIDESGMPKERFSAEFPKEGPSILRIQQVVRGDSAAYFCASCTTGSYNEQFFGPGTRLTVL.

The V gene is TRBV7-8, the J gene TRBJ1-5, with D possibly TRBD1 on 5 matching bases. Trimming pared 0 bases from V and 0 bases from J, leaving 12 bases between. Germline-derived CDR1 and CDR2 are SGHVS and FQNEAQ. This CDR3 is built from 17 residues. This chain's CDR3 is CASSLALGHYSNQPQHF. The CDR3 DNA is TGTGCCAGCAGCTTAGCTCTCGGACATTATAGCAATCAGCCCCAGCATTTT. Filled out from reference TRBV7-8 and TRBJ1-5, the complete variable domain reads GAGVSQSPRYKVAKRGQDVALRCDPISGHVSLFWYQQALGQGPEFLTYFQNEAQLDKSGLPSDRFFAERPEGSVSTLKIQRTQQEDSAVYLCASSLALGHYSNQPQHFGDGTRLSIL.

This clone was seen a handful of times. The J gene is TRBJ2-1, the V gene TRBV9, with D unclear. The germline V gene has CDR1 SGDLS and CDR2 YYNGEE. Trimming left V 2 bases short and J 3 bases short, with 18 bases between. The CDR3 contains 17 residues. The CDR3 DNA reads TGTGCCAGCAGCGTCCTCCCCTCGACAAGAATCTACAATGAGCAGTTCTTC. It is translated as CASSVLPSTRIYNEQFF. The variable domain in full, with the rest retrieved from reference TRBV9 and TRBJ2-1, is DSGVTQTPKHLITATGQRVTLRCSPRSGDLSVYWYQQSLDQGLQFLIQYYNGEERAKGNILERFSAQQFPDLHSELNLSSLELGDSALYFCASSVLPSTRIYNEQFFGPGTRLTVL.